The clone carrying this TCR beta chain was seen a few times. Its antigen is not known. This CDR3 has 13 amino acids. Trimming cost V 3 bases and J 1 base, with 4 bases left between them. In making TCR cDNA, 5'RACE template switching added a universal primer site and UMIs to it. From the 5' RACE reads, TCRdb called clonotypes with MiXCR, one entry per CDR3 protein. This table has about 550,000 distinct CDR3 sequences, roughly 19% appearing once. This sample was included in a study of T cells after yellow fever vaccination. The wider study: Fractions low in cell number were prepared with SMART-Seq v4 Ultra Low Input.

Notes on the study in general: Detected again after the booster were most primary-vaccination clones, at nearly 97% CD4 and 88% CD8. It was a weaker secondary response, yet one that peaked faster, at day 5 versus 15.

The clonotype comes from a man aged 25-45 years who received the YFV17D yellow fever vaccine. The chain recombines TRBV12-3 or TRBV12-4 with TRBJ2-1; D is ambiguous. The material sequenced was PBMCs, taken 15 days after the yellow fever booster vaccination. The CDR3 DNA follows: TGTGCCAGCAGTTTTACTTCCTACAATGAGCAGTTCTTC. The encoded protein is CASSFTSYNEQFF.